This T cell receptor beta chain was sequenced in a study of cytomegalovirus exposure and HLA in healthy donors. PCR was performed using 60 Vbeta and 13 Jbeta primers. Assay used: immunoSEQ multiplex PCR; TCRdb lists only in-frame clones, some missing. Of about 280,000 clones listed, around nine tenths are singletons. The V end lost 0 bases, the J end lost 8 bases, and 13 bases lay between the germline ends. This CDR3 comprises 14 residues. CDR1 is MRHNA, CDR2 SNTAGT, per germline. Study observations and caveats: For most TCR beta V segments, an earlier analysis put the productive rate at about 90% or about 30% of the time. What was likely a sequencing artifact was a cluster of highly shared sequence variants.

Turning to this clone: Its antigen remains unidentified.

Sequenced: PBMCs. The rearrangement links TRBV6-4 to TRBJ1-2, with D tentatively TRBD1 (5 bases). This TCR was sampled from a woman between 18 and 30 years old in good health and CMV-seronegative. The CDR3 sequence: CASSDSPPGPGYTF. The CDR3 coding sequence is TGTGCCAGCAGTGACTCCCCCCCAGGGCCAGGCTACACCTTC.